Listed below are T cell receptor beta chains from one sample, sequenced in a study of blood T cell repertoires in COVID-19. Measured with immunoSEQ multiplex PCR; TCRdb has only the in-frame clones, and not every one. Of under 150,000 clones in the sample, more than 75% were seen once. The sequencing sample was made of peripheral blood. The receptors stem from a man aged 50 or older with acute or convalescent COVID-19. Each CDR3 is given with its conserved first and last residue. D genes are given only for firm matches. Clone size is given for some rows only: seen once, a few or many times, or a class if the clone is expanded.

cdr3_nt: TGTGCCAGCAGCAAAGGGACAGCAGGAAGCTCCTACAATGAGCAGTTCTTC
cdr3_aa: CASSKGTAGSSYNEQFF
v_call: TRBV7-9
clone_size: .
d_call: TRBD1
j_call: TRBJ2-1

cdr3_nt: TGTGCCAGCAGCTCTTCTAGCGGTGAGCAGTTCTTC
cdr3_aa: CASSSSSGEQFF
v_call: TRBV7-2
clone_size: .
d_call: TRBD2
j_call: TRBJ2-1

cdr3_nt: TGTGCCAGCAGTTGGGACAGCAACACTGAAGCTTTCTTT
cdr3_aa: CASSWDSNTEAFF
v_call: TRBV27
clone_size: .
d_call: TRBD1
j_call: TRBJ1-1

cdr3_nt: TGCGCCAGCAGCTTGGACCCAGGGACAGATACGCAGTATTTT
cdr3_aa: CASSLDPGTDTQYF
v_call: TRBV5-1
clone_size: .
d_call: .
j_call: TRBJ2-3

cdr3_nt: TGTGCCACCAGTGAGCCGGGACAGGGGTACACCGGGGAGCTGTTTTTT
cdr3_aa: CATSEPGQGYTGELFF
v_call: TRBV24-1
clone_size: .
d_call: TRBD1
j_call: TRBJ2-2

cdr3_nt: TGTGCCAGCAGCCAGGGATCGTTGAACACTGAAGCTTTCTTT
cdr3_aa: CASSQGSLNTEAFF
v_call: TRBV5-5
clone_size: once
d_call: .
j_call: TRBJ1-1

cdr3_nt: TGTGCCAGCAGCTTGGGTCTGGGGGACAGCTATGGCTACACCTTC
cdr3_aa: CASSLGLGDSYGYTF
v_call: TRBV5-5
clone_size: .
d_call: TRBD1
j_call: TRBJ1-2

cdr3_nt: TGTGCCATCAGTGATGCTCGGACTAGCGACAATGAGCAGTTCTTC
cdr3_aa: CAISDARTSDNEQFF
v_call: TRBV10-3
clone_size: .
d_call: TRBD2
j_call: TRBJ2-1

cdr3_nt: TGTGCCAGCAGCCAAGTGAACAGGGAAGCTTTCTTT
cdr3_aa: CASSQVNREAFF
v_call: TRBV3-1/TRBV3-2
clone_size: .
d_call: .
j_call: TRBJ1-1

cdr3_nt: TGTGCCAGCAGCTACCGGGGGACTAGCCGTCACTACGAGCAGTACTTC
cdr3_aa: CASSYRGTSRHYEQYF
v_call: TRBV7-2
clone_size: .
d_call: TRBD2
j_call: TRBJ2-7

cdr3_nt: TGTGCCAGCAGTCCAGGAGGAGGACCCACTGAAGCTTTCTTT
cdr3_aa: CASSPGGGPTEAFF
v_call: TRBV6-1
clone_size: .
d_call: .
j_call: TRBJ1-1

cdr3_nt: TGTGCCAGCAGCCGAGCGCGGGACACTGAAGCTTTCTTT
cdr3_aa: CASSRARDTEAFF
v_call: TRBV6-5
clone_size: .
d_call: .
j_call: TRBJ1-1

cdr3_nt: TGTGCCAGCAGCCAGGGCAGGGGGCTGTACGAGCAGTACTTC
cdr3_aa: CASSQGRGLYEQYF
v_call: TRBV3-1/TRBV3-2
clone_size: few
d_call: TRBD1
j_call: TRBJ2-7

cdr3_nt: TGTGCCAGCAGCTCCTACGGGGAGCGGGCCTACGAGCAGTACTTC
cdr3_aa: CASSSYGERAYEQYF
v_call: TRBV7-2
clone_size: .
d_call: .
j_call: TRBJ2-7

cdr3_nt: TGTGCCAGCAGCTCAAGACCCGGGACTAGCGGGAAAGGGGGAATCTACGAGCAGTACTTC
cdr3_aa: CASSSRPGTSGKGGIYEQYF
v_call: TRBV7-8
clone_size: .
d_call: TRBD2
j_call: TRBJ2-7

cdr3_nt: TGTGCCAGCAGCTTCAACGGGGCGAACACCGGGGAGCTGTTTTTT
cdr3_aa: CASSFNGANTGELFF
v_call: TRBV7-8
clone_size: .
d_call: .
j_call: TRBJ2-2

cdr3_nt: TGTGCCATCAGCTTCGGACAGGGAAACTATGGCTACACCTTC
cdr3_aa: CAISFGQGNYGYTF
v_call: TRBV10-3
clone_size: .
d_call: TRBD1
j_call: TRBJ1-2

cdr3_nt: TGTGCCAGCAGCCAGATCCTAGCGGGAGGGGATACGCAGTATTTT
cdr3_aa: CASSQILAGGDTQYF
v_call: TRBV3-1/TRBV3-2
clone_size: .
d_call: TRBD2
j_call: TRBJ2-3

cdr3_nt: TGTGCCAGCAGCTCTAGTGGCGGAATGAACACTGAAGCTTTCTTT
cdr3_aa: CASSSSGGMNTEAFF
v_call: TRBV7-9
clone_size: .
d_call: .
j_call: TRBJ1-1

cdr3_nt: TGCGCCAGCAGCTTCCCTACGGTGCAAGAGACCCAGTACTTC
cdr3_aa: CASSFPTVQETQYF
v_call: TRBV5-1
clone_size: .
d_call: .
j_call: TRBJ2-5

cdr3_nt: TGCGCCAGCAGTAATTACGAGCCGGGACAGGGGGCTGGTACTAATGAAAAACTGTTTTTT
cdr3_aa: CASSNYEPGQGAGTNEKLFF
v_call: TRBV4-1
clone_size: .
d_call: TRBD1
j_call: TRBJ1-4

cdr3_nt: TGTGCCAGCAGTGGGACGGGACAGGGGGCAAGGCCGAGCTCCTACGAGCAGTACTTC
cdr3_aa: CASSGTGQGARPSSYEQYF
v_call: TRBV2
clone_size: .
d_call: TRBD1
j_call: TRBJ2-7

cdr3_nt: TGTGCCAGCAGCGGACTAGTGGGAAACATTCAGTACTTC
cdr3_aa: CASSGLVGNIQYF
v_call: TRBV12-3/TRBV12-4
clone_size: .
d_call: TRBD2
j_call: TRBJ2-4

cdr3_nt: TGTGCCAGCAGGGACCGGGGGAGGAGTGAGCAGTTCTTC
cdr3_aa: CASRDRGRSEQFF
v_call: TRBV2
clone_size: .
d_call: .
j_call: TRBJ2-1

cdr3_nt: TGTGCCAGCAGCCCAGCGGGAGGACTAACTGGCGAGCAGTACTTC
cdr3_aa: CASSPAGGLTGEQYF
v_call: TRBV25-1
clone_size: .
d_call: TRBD2
j_call: TRBJ2-7

cdr3_nt: TGTGCCAGCAGCTTAAACAGCCTCTCCCCCTCTGGGGCCAACGTCCTGACTTTC
cdr3_aa: CASSLNSLSPSGANVLTF
v_call: TRBV11-3
clone_size: few
d_call: .
j_call: TRBJ2-6